Listed below are T cell receptor beta chains from one sample, sequenced in a study of response to subunit inactivated influenza vaccine. TCRdb re-analysed the RT-PCR reads in MiXCR, keeping a single row per CDR3 protein. The sample consists of fewer than 750,000 distinct CDR3 sequences, less than 15% of them appearing once. The sample was PBMCs from blood, taken 12 days after vaccination. These receptors were taken from a man aged 45-65 years who received an inactivated influenza vaccine. Each CDR3 is given with its conserved first and last residue. Fields, in order: CDR3 protein, CDR3 DNA, V gene, D gene, J gene, clone size. A D gene is named only where the DNA matches it firmly. Rows may omit the clone size; those that give it use once, few, many or a size class.

CASSSGGIPTNEKLFF,TGCGCCAGCAGCTCCGGGGGGATTCCAACTAATGAAAAACTGTTTTTT,TRBV5-1,-,TRBJ1-4,-
CSARDQFRGESTGELFF,TGCAGTGCTAGAGATCAGTTCAGGGGGGAAAGCACCGGGGAGCTGTTTTTT,TRBV20-1,-,TRBJ2-2,few
CASSHSSGGRYEQYF,TGTGCCAGCAGTCATTCTAGCGGGGGGCGCTACGAGCAGTACTTC,TRBV3-1,TRBD2,TRBJ2-7,many
CASSPRTAIPLNSPLHF,TGTGCCAGCAGTCCCCGGACTGCCATACCCCTAAATTCACCCCTCCACTTT,TRBV12-3/TRBV12-4,-,TRBJ1-6,few
CATSDSTGVAWEQYF,TGTGCCACCAGTGACTCGACAGGGGTGGCCTGGGAGCAGTACTTC,TRBV24-1,TRBD1,TRBJ2-7,few
CASSQHKGEQYF,TGTGCCAGCAGCCAACACAAGGGCGAGCAGTACTTC,TRBV7-2,-,TRBJ2-7,few
CAISEDRGTGELFF,TGTGCCATCAGTGAGGACAGGGGAACCGGGGAGCTGTTTTTT,TRBV10-3,TRBD1,TRBJ2-2,few
CASSEPGLGNTIYF,TGTGCCAGCAGTGAACCCGGGTTGGGGAACACCATATATTTT,TRBV6-1,-,TRBJ1-3,few
CASSTVGGRLAKNIQYF,TGTGCCAGCAGCACGGTGGGGGGGCGGCTAGCAAAAAACATTCAGTACTTC,TRBV11-2,-,TRBJ2-4,once
CASSFNSYEQYF,TGTGCCAGCAGTTTTAATTCCTACGAGCAGTACTTC,TRBV6-2/TRBV6-3,-,TRBJ2-7,many
CASSLADLKGTYEQYF,TGTGCCAGCAGTCTCGCGGACCTTAAGGGTACCTACGAGCAGTACTTC,TRBV28,-,TRBJ2-7,-
CSVVPSTGYEQYF,TGCAGCGTTGTTCCCTCGACAGGCTACGAGCAGTACTTC,TRBV29-1,-,TRBJ2-7,many
CASSESMGYKNIQYF,TGCGCCAGCAGTGAGTCGATGGGGTACAAAAACATTCAGTACTTC,TRBV10-2,-,TRBJ2-4,few
CASSARNSGANVLTF,TGTGCCAGCAGCGCTCGGAACTCTGGGGCCAACGTCCTGACTTTC,TRBV9,-,TRBJ2-6,-
CASSPGTGMNTEAFF,TGCGCCAGCAGCCCGGGGACAGGGATGAACACTGAAGCTTTCTTT,TRBV18,TRBD1,TRBJ1-1,many
CATRLAGVLNEQYF,TGTGCCACCAGACTAGCGGGAGTTCTTAACGAGCAGTACTTC,TRBV2,TRBD2,TRBJ2-7,few
CSPLVSSNYGYTF,TGCAGTCCCCTCGTCAGCTCTAACTATGGCTACACCTTC,TRBV20-1,-,TRBJ1-2,-
CSASPPGGLGPYNEQFF,TGCAGTGCTAGCCCCCCAGGGGGGCTGGGCCCCTACAATGAGCAGTTCTTC,TRBV20-1,-,TRBJ2-1,-
CASLTAYNYGYTF,TGTGCCAGCCTGACAGCCTATAACTATGGCTACACCTTC,TRBV6-1,-,TRBJ1-2,few
CASSQALAGNTGELFF,TGCGCCAGCAGCCAAGCACTAGCGGGGAACACCGGGGAGCTGTTTTTT,TRBV4-3,TRBD2,TRBJ2-2,few
CASSTGAGTGIGELFF,TGCGCCAGCAGCACGGGAGCCGGGACAGGGATCGGGGAGCTGTTTTTT,TRBV5-1,TRBD1,TRBJ2-2,many
CASSLGGGGLGTYEQYF,TGTGCCAGCAGCCTCGGAGGTGGGGGCCTGGGTACCTACGAGCAGTACTTC,TRBV5-5,-,TRBJ2-7,-
CSANRGRYEQYF,TGCAGTGCAAACAGGGGGCGCTACGAGCAGTACTTC,TRBV20-1,TRBD1,TRBJ2-7,-
CATSEPGLAGRNEQFF,TGTGCCACCAGTGAGCCGGGACTAGCGGGCCGCAATGAGCAGTTCTTC,TRBV24-1,TRBD2,TRBJ2-1,-
CASSLGGPATEAFF,TGTGCCAGCAGCTTAGGGGGACCTGCCACTGAAGCTTTCTTT,TRBV7-2,-,TRBJ1-1,-
CASSPAAYSYNEQFF,TGCGCCAGCAGCCCCGCAGCTTACTCCTACAATGAGCAGTTCTTC,TRBV4-3,-,TRBJ2-1,-
CASSFFGGAQETQYF,TGTGCCAGCAGTTTTTTTGGGGGTGCCCAAGAGACCCAGTACTTC,TRBV12-3/TRBV12-4,-,TRBJ2-5,few
CASSQVEAGAGPTDTQYF,TGTGCCAGCAGCCAAGTAGAAGCGGGGGCCGGCCCCACAGATACGCAGTATTTT,TRBV4-2,TRBD2,TRBJ2-3,many
CASSKDRGGFYEQYF,TGTGCCAGCAGCAAGGACAGGGGAGGATTTTACGAGCAGTACTTC,TRBV11-1,TRBD1,TRBJ2-7,few
CASSSPGTGEEKLFF,TGTGCCAGCAGTTCCCCCGGGACAGGGGAAGAAAAACTGTTTTTT,TRBV27,TRBD1,TRBJ1-4,-
CSVGDRVNQPQHF,TGCAGCGTTGGGGACAGGGTCAATCAGCCCCAGCATTTT,TRBV29-1,TRBD1,TRBJ1-5,many
CATSESGISEGYTF,TGTGCCACCAGTGAGTCGGGGATCAGCGAAGGCTACACCTTC,TRBV24-1,-,TRBJ1-2,-
CRASGLSSYEQYF,TGCAGAGCTAGCGGATTGAGCTCCTACGAGCAGTACTTC,TRBV20-1,TRBD2,TRBJ2-7,few
CASSTLAGEQFF,TGTGCCAGCAGCACACTAGCAGGCGAGCAGTTCTTC,TRBV12-3/TRBV12-4,-,TRBJ2-1,few
CASSPPGQGWHEKYF,TGTGCCAGCAGTCCGCCGGGACAGGGCTGGCACGAGAAGTACTTC,TRBV28,TRBD1,TRBJ2-7,-
CASSSISPSLENYNEQFF,TGTGCCAGCAGCTCTATCTCCCCTAGCCTTGAAAACTACAATGAGCAGTTCTTC,TRBV6-2/TRBV6-3,-,TRBJ2-1,many
CASSENRDTQYF,TGTGCCAGCAGTGAAAATCGGGATACGCAGTATTTT,TRBV6-1,-,TRBJ2-3,-
CASSQGPITEAFF,TGTGCCAGCAGCCAAGGACCAATCACTGAAGCTTTCTTT,TRBV3-1,-,TRBJ1-1,-
CAWDGGSYNEQFF,TGTGCCTGGGACGGGGGCTCCTACAATGAGCAGTTCTTC,TRBV30,-,TRBJ2-1,few
CASRHAASGGVHNEQFF,TGTGCCAGCAGGCATGCGGCTAGCGGGGGGGTCCACAATGAGCAGTTCTTC,TRBV5-5,TRBD2,TRBJ2-1,-
CASSLAGATTDTQYF,TGCGCCAGCAGCTTGGCAGGGGCTACCACAGATACGCAGTATTTT,TRBV5-1,-,TRBJ2-3,many
CASSAGVDGNIQYF,TGTGCCAGCAGCGCGGGGGTTGACGGGAACATTCAGTACTTC,TRBV9,-,TRBJ2-4,few
CSVKDSSYEQYF,TGCAGCGTCAAGGACAGTTCCTACGAGCAGTACTTC,TRBV29-1,-,TRBJ2-7,-
CAISGRDYGYTF,TGTGCCATCAGTGGGCGGGACTATGGCTACACCTTC,TRBV10-3,-,TRBJ1-2,-
CASSLRQGAENSGANVLTF,TGTGCCAGCAGCTTAAGACAGGGGGCAGAAAACTCTGGGGCCAACGTCCTGACTTTC,TRBV11-1,TRBD1,TRBJ2-6,few
CASRRFYGYTF,TGTGCCAGCAGGAGGTTTTATGGCTACACCTTC,TRBV12-3/TRBV12-4,-,TRBJ1-2,few
CASSWTSGGDGELFF,TGTGCCAGCAGCTGGACTAGCGGGGGTGACGGGGAGCTGTTTTTT,TRBV7-9,TRBD2,TRBJ2-2,few
CASSLVLTSGRGNEQFF,TGCGCCAGCAGCTTGGTTTTGACTAGCGGGAGAGGCAATGAGCAGTTCTTC,TRBV5-1,TRBD2,TRBJ2-1,-
CASSSVEDRGRDTQYF,TGTGCCAGCAGCAGCGTGGAGGACAGGGGAAGAGATACGCAGTATTTT,TRBV7-8,TRBD1,TRBJ2-3,-
CASSQGRGDYEQYF,TGTGCCAGCAGCCAAGGACGGGGGGACTACGAGCAGTACTTC,TRBV4-2,TRBD2,TRBJ2-7,-
CASSLTGDRGYTF,TGCGCCAGCAGCTTGACGGGGGATCGGGGCTACACCTTC,TRBV5-1,-,TRBJ1-2,few